The 10 T cell receptor beta chains presented below share a single source sample, sequenced in a study of blood T cell repertoires in COVID-19 (dated by TCRdb to about 2020). Library preparation was by the immunoSEQ multiplex PCR assay. The source is immuneACCESS, and TCRdb retained only in-frame sequences with V and J called. Part of the clones is not carried over; for the studies checked, unresolved V genes explain less than half of this, and the remainder is unexplained. The sample yields tens of thousands of clones; around 90% were counted once. The top ten clonotypes cover about 2.9% of the sample. Sequenced sample: peripheral blood. The receptors stem from a man aged 45-65 years with active COVID-19.

The chain joins TRBV5-1 to TRBJ2-7, with 10 bases matching TRBD1. V lost 6 bases to trimming and J lost 7 bases; unmatched junction nucleotides: 16. Germline V gene lookup returns CDR1 SGHRS and CDR2 YFSETQ. The CDR3 has 16 residues. CDR3 in DNA: TGCGCCAGCACTTACAGGACCGACAGGGGGCTTGGGGAGCAGTACTTC. It encodes CASTYRTDRGLGEQYF.

The chain is built from TRBV27 and TRBJ2-5, with TRBD2 matching over 10 bases. This CDR3 is 14 amino acids long. The germline V gene encodes CDR1 MNHEY and CDR2 SMNVEV (reference sequence). The J segment lost 5 bases and the V segment lost 4 bases, leaving 4 bases of the junction unmatched. CDR3 sequence (DNA): TGTGCCAGCAGTTCCGGGACTAGCGAGGAGACCCAGTACTTC. This translates into CASSSGTSEETQYF.

The chain has TRBV3-1 (or the pseudogene TRBV3-2) and TRBJ2-5, with D hard to call. Germline assignment: CDR1 LGHDT and CDR2 YNNKEL (reference sequence). The CDR3 spans 14 residues. With 1 base removed from V and 4 bases from J, the gap between germline ends came to 10 bases. The CDR3 DNA is TGTGCCAGCAGCCAAGGGTTCCTGAGAGAGACCCAGTACTTC. Its protein product is CASSQGFLRETQYF.

V gene TRBV5-1 combines with J gene TRBJ2-3, with D possibly TRBD2 on 6 matching bases. Germline V gene data show CDR1 as SGHRS and CDR2 as YFSETQ. Trimming pared 6 bases from V and 8 bases from J, leaving 22 bases between. This CDR3 contains 15 residues. The CDR3 DNA reads TGCGCCAGCACAACTTTCGGAGGGTTGAGGGTTACGCAGTATTTT. Its protein product is CASTTFGGLRVTQYF.

J is TRBJ1-1 and V is TRBV7-9; TRBD1 aligns across 9 bases. This CDR3 is 13 amino acids long. Germline trimming cut 1 base from V and 8 bases from J; bases unmatched to any gene: 2. Germline loops: CDR1 SEHNR, CDR2 FQNEAQ (reference sequence). This chain's CDR3 is CASSLVGQGEAFF. The CDR3 DNA follows: TGTGCCAGCAGCTTAGTGGGACAGGGCGAAGCTTTCTTT.

The chain uses TRBV30 and TRBJ2-2; 14 bases map to TRBD2. CDR3 length: 16 residues. Germline V gene lookup returns CDR1 GTSNPN and CDR2 SVGIG (reference sequence). Trimming cost V 4 bases and J 0 bases; bases outside gene matches: 1. CDR3 coding DNA: TGTGCCTGGATGGGACTAGCGGGAGCGAACACCGGGGAGCTGTTTTTT. It encodes CAWMGLAGANTGELFF.

The chain has TRBV19 and TRBJ1-1; D is ambiguous. CDR1 is LNHDA and CDR2 is SQIVND in the germline V gene (reference sequence). The length of the CDR3 is 15 residues. V was shortened by 7 bases and J by 1 base, with 16 bases between the two germline ends. CDR3 DNA sequence: TGTGCCAGTAAGTTAGGAGACTGGTCGAACACTGAAGCTTTCTTT. Amino acids: CASKLGDWSNTEAFF.

This clone came up once. This chain joins TRBV27 and TRBJ1-2; 7 positions match TRBD1. Germline loops: CDR1 MNHEY, CDR2 SMNVEV (reference sequence). J lost 0 bases, V lost 2 bases, and 9 bases had no gene match. The CDR3 loop spans 17 amino acids. CDR3 amino acids: CASSLLGTGAANYGYTF. CDR3 coding DNA: TGTGCCAGCAGTTTACTGGGAACAGGGGCGGCTAACTATGGCTACACCTTC.

The V and J genes are TRBV9 and TRBJ2-1, with 8 bases that match TRBD2. Germline values: CDR1 SGDLS, CDR2 YYNGEE. V trimming: 7 bases; J trimming: 5 bases; junction bases outside the gene matches: 11. The CDR3 loop spans 15 amino acids. CDR3: CASGSGGTPDNEQFF. The CDR3 DNA sequence: TGTGCCAGCGGAAGCGGGGGTACTCCCGACAATGAGCAGTTCTTC.

The chain has TRBV10-1 and TRBJ2-7; TRBD1 matches at 11 bases. Germline V lookup: CDR1 WNHNN, CDR2 SYGVQD (reference sequence). The CDR3 covers 14 residues. Trimming cost V 6 bases and J 4 bases; bases outside gene matches: 5. The CDR3 coding sequence is TGCGCCAGCAGCGGACAGGGGGCAAAGTACGAGCAGTACTTC. Residues: CASSGQGAKYEQYF.